These 8 T cell receptor beta chains were all obtained from the same sample, sequenced in a study of T cells after yellow fever vaccination. TCRdb itself ran the 5' RACE reads through MiXCR, one entry per CDR3 protein. The table includes around 100,000 distinct CDR3 sequences, 8.4% detected once. Sequencing was performed on CD8+ T cells sorted from PBMCs, taken 45 days after the yellow fever booster vaccination. The receptor set was obtained from a man younger than 45 who received the YFV17D yellow fever vaccine.

This clonotype was seen at least ten times. The CDR3 protein is CASTTWAASTDTQYF. For the CDR3, the DNA is TGTGCCAGCACCACGTGGGCGGCTAGCACAGATACGCAGTATTTT. This sequence joins TRBV12-3 or TRBV12-4 and TRBJ2-3; no firm D call. The CDR3 runs 15 residues. V was trimmed by 7 bases and J by 0 bases, leaving 14 bases between them.

This clonotype came up many times. The V gene is TRBV20-1, the J gene TRBJ2-2; D not certain. V lost 3 bases and J lost 5, with 13 bases in between. The CDR3 has 14 amino acids. Looked up from germline, CDR1 is DFQATT and CDR2 is SNEGSKA (reference sequence). The CDR3 coding sequence is TGCAGTGCTAGCGCCGTAACAACTACCGGGGAGCTGTTTTTT. It specifies CSASAVTTTGELFF.

This clonotype was detected many times. J is TRBJ2-7 and V is TRBV15; the D gene is possibly TRBD2 (5 bases). Germline V gene sequence: CDR1 LNHNV, CDR2 YYDKDF (reference sequence). With 3 bases removed from V and 0 bases from J, the gap between germline ends came to 9 bases. CDR3 length: 14 residues. As DNA, the CDR3 is TGTGCCACCAGCAGGGACTCCAACTCCTACGAGCAGTACTTC. Translation gives CATSRDSNSYEQYF.

The rearrangement links TRBV7-2 to TRBJ2-7; 8 bases map to TRBD1. CDR1 is SGHTA, CDR2 FQGNSA, per germline. J was trimmed by 3 bases and V by 6 bases; bases with no gene match: 7. The CDR3 is 14 amino acids. Here the CDR3 DNA reads TGTGCCAGCAGTGAATTGGGACAGGTCTACGAGCAGTACTTC. Translating it yields CASSELGQVYEQYF. Supplemented by reference TRBV7-2 and TRBJ2-7, the full variable domain reads GAGVSQSPSNKVTEKGKDVELRCDPISGHTALYWYRQSLGQGLEFLIYFQGNSAPDKSGLPSDRFSAERTGGSVSTLTIQRTQQEDSAVYLCASSELGQVYEQYFGPGTRLTVT.

This clonotype has just a few counts. V is TRBV27 and J is TRBJ1-2; tentatively, D is TRBD1 (5 bases). Germline V gene data show CDR1 as MNHEY and CDR2 as SMNVEV (reference sequence). The CDR3 length is 14 residues. Deletions cut 3 bases from V and 4 bases from J, with 12 bases between. CDR3 in DNA: TGTGCCAGCAGTTTCGCCGGGACCGGCTATGGCTACACCTTC. Its translation is CASSFAGTGYGYTF.

This clonotype was counted only a few times. This rearrangement joins TRBV4-1 to TRBJ2-2; D gene uncertain. The germline V gene has CDR1 MGHRA and CDR2 YSYEKL. This CDR3 region has 15 residues. V lost 4 bases to trimming and J lost 2 bases, with 11 bases between them. CDR3 sequence reads: CASSPGSGNTGELFF. The CDR3, as DNA: TGCGCCAGCAGCCCCGGGTCAGGCAACACCGGGGAGCTGTTTTTT.

This clonotype was found a few times. The chain recombines TRBV15 with TRBJ2-1; D gene uncertain. V was trimmed by 0 bases and J by 5 bases, leaving 14 bases between them. The CDR3 length is 16 residues. Germline assignment: CDR1 LNHNV and CDR2 YYDKDF (reference sequence). The CDR3 DNA follows: TGTGCCACCAGCAGAGATTTGGGCTCCAGCAACAATGAGCAGTTCTTC. Translated, it gives CATSRDLGSSNNEQFF.

This clonotype was observed at least ten times. The chain couples TRBV3-1 to TRBJ2-7; D is ambiguous. CDR1 and CDR2 from the germline V gene are LGHDT and YNNKEL (reference sequence). V was shortened by 3 bases and J by 2 bases, with 11 bases between the two germline ends. The CDR3 length is 14 residues. CDR3 protein: CASSHSTDAYEQYF. In nucleotides, the CDR3 is TGTGCCAGCAGCCATTCTACGGATGCCTACGAGCAGTACTTC.